This T cell receptor beta chain was captured by sequencing in a study of cytomegalovirus exposure and HLA in healthy donors. The study's findings and limits: Cytomegalovirus-associated TCR beta chains were listed, numbering approximately 150. Reportedly, diagnosis of cytomegalovirus status by the classifier showed high specificity and sensitivity. Later examination showed HLA-associated TCR beta chains had greater clonal expansion than equally common others. In vitro testing confirmed a few CMV-associated chains as specific for CMV antigens.

V was shortened by 0 bases and J by 7 bases, with 17 bases between the two germline ends. The length of the CDR3 is 17 residues. Per germline, CDR1 SGHDT and CDR2 YYEEEE. PCR amplification relied on 60 Vbeta primers (plus 13 Jbeta primers). Repertoires were generated with immunoSEQ multiplex PCR, while TCRdb's copy carries only in-frame clones and drops some. Of 90,000 to 120,000 clones listed, about 75% are singletons. This clone has a single count. The antigen remains undetermined. This receptor was taken from a male donor in good health and CMV-seropositive. The genes are TRBV5-6 and TRBJ1-6; a weak D match, TRBD1 (6 bases). The sequenced material came from PBMCs. CDR3 in amino acids: CASSLGGRGIWNSPLHF. For the CDR3, the DNA is TGTGCCAGCAGCTTGGGGGGTAGGGGGATCTGGAATTCACCCCTCCACTTT. The full variable domain, rest sourced from reference TRBV5-6 and TRBJ1-6, is DAGVTQSPTHLIKTRGQQVTLRCSPKSGHDTVSWYQQALGQGPQFIFQYYEEEERQRGNFPDRFSGHQFPNYSSELNVNALLLGDSALYLCASSLGGRGIWNSPLHFGNGTRLTVT.